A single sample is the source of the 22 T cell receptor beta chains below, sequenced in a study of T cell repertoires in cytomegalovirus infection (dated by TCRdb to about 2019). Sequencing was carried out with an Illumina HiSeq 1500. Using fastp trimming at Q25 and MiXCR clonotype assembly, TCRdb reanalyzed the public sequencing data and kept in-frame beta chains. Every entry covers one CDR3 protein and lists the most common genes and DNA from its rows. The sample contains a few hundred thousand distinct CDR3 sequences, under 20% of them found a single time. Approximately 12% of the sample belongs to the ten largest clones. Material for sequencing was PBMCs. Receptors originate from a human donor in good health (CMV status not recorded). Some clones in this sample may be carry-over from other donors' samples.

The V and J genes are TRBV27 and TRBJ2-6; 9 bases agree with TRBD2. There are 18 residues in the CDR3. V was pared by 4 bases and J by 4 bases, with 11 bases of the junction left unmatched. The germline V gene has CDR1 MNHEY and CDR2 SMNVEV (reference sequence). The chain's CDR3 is CASSWASGVFLGANVLTF. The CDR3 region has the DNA TGTGCCAGCAGTTGGGCTAGCGGGGTCTTTCTGGGGGCCAACGTCCTGACTTTC.

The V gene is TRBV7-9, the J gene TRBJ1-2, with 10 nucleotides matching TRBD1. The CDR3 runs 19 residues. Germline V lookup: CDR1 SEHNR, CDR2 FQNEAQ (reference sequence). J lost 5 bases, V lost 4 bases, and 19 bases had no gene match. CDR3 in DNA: TGTGCCAGCAGCTCCCTCTCCCGGGACAGGGGCGCCTTATGGTATGGCTACACCTTC. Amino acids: CASSSLSRDRGALWYGYTF.

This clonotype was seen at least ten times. CDR3 DNA sequence: TGTGCCAGCAGTGATTTGGGCCCCCCCAATGAGCAGTTCTTC. This translates into CASSDLGPPNEQFF. The V call is TRBV6-1, the J call TRBJ2-1; D is ambiguous. Per germline, CDR1 MNHNS and CDR2 SASEGT. This CDR3 spans 14 amino acids. Trimming stripped 3 bases from V and 6 bases from J, with 12 bases between.

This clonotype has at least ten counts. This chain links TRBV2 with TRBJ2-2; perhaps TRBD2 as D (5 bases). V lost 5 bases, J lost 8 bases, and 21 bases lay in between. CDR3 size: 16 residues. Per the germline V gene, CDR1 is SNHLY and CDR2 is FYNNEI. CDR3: CASSRTGIPTEGELFF. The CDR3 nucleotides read TGTGCCAGCAGTCGAACCGGGATCCCAACTGAGGGGGAGCTGTTTTTT.

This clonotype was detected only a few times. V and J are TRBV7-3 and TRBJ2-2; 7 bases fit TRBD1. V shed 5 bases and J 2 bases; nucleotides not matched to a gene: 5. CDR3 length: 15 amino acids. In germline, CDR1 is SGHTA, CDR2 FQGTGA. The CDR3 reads CASSARQGNTGELFF. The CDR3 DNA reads TGTGCCAGCAGCGCCCGACAGGGTAACACCGGGGAGCTGTTTTTT. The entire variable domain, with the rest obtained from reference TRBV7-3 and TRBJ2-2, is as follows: GAGVSQTPSNKVTEKGKYVELRCDPISGHTALYWYRQSLGQGPEFLIYFQGTGAADDSGLPNDRFFAVRPEGSVSTLKIQRTERGDSAVYLCASSARQGNTGELFFGEGSRLTVL.

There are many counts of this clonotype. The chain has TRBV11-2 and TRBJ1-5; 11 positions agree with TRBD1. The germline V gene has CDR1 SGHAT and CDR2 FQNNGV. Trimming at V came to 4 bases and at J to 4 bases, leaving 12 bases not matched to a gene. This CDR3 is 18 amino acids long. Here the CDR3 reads CASSSGQGAPPENQPQHF. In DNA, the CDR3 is TGTGCCAGCAGCTCCGGACAGGGGGCGCCCCCGGAAAATCAGCCCCAGCATTTT.

This chain's CDR3 is CASSLDRGVLSYEQYF. DNA of the CDR3: TGTGCCAGCAGCTTAGATAGGGGGGTTCTGTCCTACGAGCAGTACTTC. The gene calls are TRBV11-2 and TRBJ2-7, with D possibly being TRBD1 or TRBD2 (6 bases each). Looked up from germline, CDR1 is SGHAT and CDR2 is FQNNGV. The CDR3 totals 16 residues. V shed 0 bases and J shed 1 base, with 13 bases lying between them. The full variable domain, with the rest looked up from reference TRBV11-2 and TRBJ2-7, is EAGVAQSPRYKIIEKRQSVAFWCNPISGHATLYWYQQILGQGPKLLIQFQNNGVVDDSQLPKDRFSAERLKGVDSTLKIQPAKLEDSAVYLCASSLDRGVLSYEQYFGPGTRLTVT.

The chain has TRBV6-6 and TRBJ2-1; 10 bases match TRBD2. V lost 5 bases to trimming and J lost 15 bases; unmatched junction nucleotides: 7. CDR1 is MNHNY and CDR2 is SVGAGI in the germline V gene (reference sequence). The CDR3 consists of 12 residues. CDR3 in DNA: TGTGCCAGCAGTGAGGAGCGGGGGGGCTGGTTCTTC. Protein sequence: CASSEERGGWFF.

CDR3 loop: CSAPKVGTYGYTF. The CDR3 DNA sequence: TGCAGTGCCCCCAAGGTCGGGACCTATGGCTACACCTTC. The chain recombines TRBV20-1 with TRBJ1-2; D might be TRBD1 (5 bases). V lost 6 bases and J lost 4, with 15 bases in between. The CDR3 sequence is 13 residues long. Germline-derived CDR1 and CDR2 are DFQATT and SNEGSKA (reference sequence).

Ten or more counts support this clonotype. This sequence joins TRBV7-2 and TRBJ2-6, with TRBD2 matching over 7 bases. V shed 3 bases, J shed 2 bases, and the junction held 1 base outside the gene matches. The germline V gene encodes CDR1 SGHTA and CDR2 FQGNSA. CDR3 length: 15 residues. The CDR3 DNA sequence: TGTGCCAGCAGCTTGGGAGGGACTGGGGCCAACGTCCTGACTTTC. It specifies CASSLGGTGANVLTF.

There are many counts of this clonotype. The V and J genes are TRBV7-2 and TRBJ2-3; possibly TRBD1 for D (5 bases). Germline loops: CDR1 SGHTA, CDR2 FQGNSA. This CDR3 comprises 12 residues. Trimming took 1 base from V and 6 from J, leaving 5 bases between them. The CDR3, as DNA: TGTGCCAGCAGCTTAGACAGGGATACGCAGTATTTT. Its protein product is CASSLDRDTQYF.

The CDR3 loop reads CASRGPNEKLFF. As DNA, the CDR3 is TGTGCCAGCAGGGGACCGAATGAAAAACTGTTTTTT. This rearrangement joins TRBV6-1 to TRBJ1-4; TRBD1 might be the D (5 bases). Per the germline V gene, CDR1 is MNHNS and CDR2 is SASEGT. The CDR3 sequence is 12 residues long. V shed 6 bases and J shed 5 bases, with 7 bases lying between them.

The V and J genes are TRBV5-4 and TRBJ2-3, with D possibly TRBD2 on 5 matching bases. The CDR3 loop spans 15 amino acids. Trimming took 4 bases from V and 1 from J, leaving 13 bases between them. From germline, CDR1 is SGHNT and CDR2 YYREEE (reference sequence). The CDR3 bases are TGTGCCAGCAGCCCCCGAGGGCGGGGCACAGATACGCAGTATTTT. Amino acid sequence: CASSPRGRGTDTQYF.

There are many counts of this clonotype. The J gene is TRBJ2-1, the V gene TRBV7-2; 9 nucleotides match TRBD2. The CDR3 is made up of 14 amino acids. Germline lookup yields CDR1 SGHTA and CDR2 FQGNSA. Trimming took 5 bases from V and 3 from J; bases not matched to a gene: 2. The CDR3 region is CASSRAGGYNEQFF. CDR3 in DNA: TGTGCCAGCAGCCGAGCGGGGGGCTACAATGAGCAGTTCTTC.

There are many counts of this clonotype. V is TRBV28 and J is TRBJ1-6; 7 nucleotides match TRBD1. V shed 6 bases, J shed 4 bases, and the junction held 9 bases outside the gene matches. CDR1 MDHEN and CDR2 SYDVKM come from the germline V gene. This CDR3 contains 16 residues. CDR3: CASRRTLGQYNSPLHF. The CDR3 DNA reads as TGTGCCAGCAGACGCACCTTGGGACAGTATAATTCACCCCTCCACTTT.

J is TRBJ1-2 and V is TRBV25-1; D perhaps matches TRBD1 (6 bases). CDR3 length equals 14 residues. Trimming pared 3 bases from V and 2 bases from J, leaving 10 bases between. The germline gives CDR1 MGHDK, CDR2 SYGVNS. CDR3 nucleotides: TGTGCCAGCAGTGACGATGGACAGAACTATGGCTACACCTTC. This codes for CASSDDGQNYGYTF.

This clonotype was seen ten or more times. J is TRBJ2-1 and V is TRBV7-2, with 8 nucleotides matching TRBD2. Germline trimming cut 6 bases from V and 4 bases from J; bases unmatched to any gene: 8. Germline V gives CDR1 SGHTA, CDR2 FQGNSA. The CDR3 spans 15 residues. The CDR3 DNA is TGTGCCAGCAGTCCTGCGGGACTAGTGTACAATGAGCAGTTCTTC. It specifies CASSPAGLVYNEQFF.

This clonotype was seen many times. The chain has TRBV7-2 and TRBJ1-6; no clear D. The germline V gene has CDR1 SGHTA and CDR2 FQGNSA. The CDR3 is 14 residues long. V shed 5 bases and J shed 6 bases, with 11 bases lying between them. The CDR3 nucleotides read TGTGCCAGCAGCCCGTACCAGACTAATTCACCCCTCCACTTT. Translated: CASSPYQTNSPLHF. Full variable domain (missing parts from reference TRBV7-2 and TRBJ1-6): GAGVSQSPSNKVTEKGKDVELRCDPISGHTALYWYRQSLGQGLEFLIYFQGNSAPDKSGLPSDRFSAERTGGSVSTLTIQRTQQEDSAVYLCASSPYQTNSPLHFGNGTRLTVT.

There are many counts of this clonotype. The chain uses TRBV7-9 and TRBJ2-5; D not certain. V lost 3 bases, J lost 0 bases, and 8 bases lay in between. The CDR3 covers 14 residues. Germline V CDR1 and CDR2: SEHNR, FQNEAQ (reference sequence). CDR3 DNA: TGTGCCAGCAGCTTTACAGCTAACCAAGAGACCCAGTACTTC. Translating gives CASSFTANQETQYF.

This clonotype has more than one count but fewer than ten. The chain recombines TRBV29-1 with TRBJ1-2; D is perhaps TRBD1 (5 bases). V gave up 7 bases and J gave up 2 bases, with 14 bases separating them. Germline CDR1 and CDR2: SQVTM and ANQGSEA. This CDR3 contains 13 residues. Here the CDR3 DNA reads TGCAGCGCCTCAGACAGTTCAAACTATGGCTACACCTTC. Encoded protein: CSASDSSNYGYTF.

CDR3 sequence: CASSQETGTGNSPLHF. The CDR3 bases are TGTGCCAGCAGCCAAGAAACGGGTACGGGGAATTCACCCCTCCACTTT. The rearrangement joins TRBV4-2 to TRBJ1-6; D unclear. Trimming took off 0 bases at V and 7 bases at J, with 13 bases between the two ends. Germline V gene sequence: CDR1 LGHNA, CDR2 YNFKEQ. The CDR3 runs 16 residues.

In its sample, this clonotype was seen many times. This chain's CDR3 is CASSLDSPGGYRKAFF. The CDR3 nucleotides read TGTGCCAGCAGCTTAGATAGTCCAGGGGGGTACAGAAAAGCTTTCTTT. The chain carries TRBV7-2 and TRBJ1-1; 7 nucleotides align to TRBD1. CDR1 is SGHTA and CDR2 is FQGNSA in the germline V gene. The junction had 14 bases not matched to a gene; V was cut back by 1 base and J by 9 bases. CDR3 size: 16 residues.